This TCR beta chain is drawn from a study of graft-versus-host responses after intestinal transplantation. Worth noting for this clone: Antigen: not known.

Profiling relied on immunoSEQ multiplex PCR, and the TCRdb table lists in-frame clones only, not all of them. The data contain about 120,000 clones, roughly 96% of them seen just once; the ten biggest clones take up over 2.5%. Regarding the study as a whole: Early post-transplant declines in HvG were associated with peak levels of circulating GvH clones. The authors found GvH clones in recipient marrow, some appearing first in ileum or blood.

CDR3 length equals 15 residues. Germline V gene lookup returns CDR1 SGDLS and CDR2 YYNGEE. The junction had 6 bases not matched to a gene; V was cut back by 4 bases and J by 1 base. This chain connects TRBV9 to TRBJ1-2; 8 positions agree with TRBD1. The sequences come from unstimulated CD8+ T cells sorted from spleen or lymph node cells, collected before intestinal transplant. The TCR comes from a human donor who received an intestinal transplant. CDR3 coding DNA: TGTGCCAGCAGCTTTTCAGGGGGCGGTAACTATGGCTACACCTTC. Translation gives CASSFSGGGNYGYTF. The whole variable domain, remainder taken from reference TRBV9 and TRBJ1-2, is DSGVTQTPKHLITATGQRVTLRCSPRSGDLSVYWYQQSLDQGLQFLIQYYNGEERAKGNILERFSAQQFPDLHSELNLSSLELGDSALYFCASSFSGGGNYGYTFGSGTRLTVV.